The 18 T cell receptor beta chains reported below all come from one sample, sequenced in a study of breast tumors, draining lymph nodes, adjacent tissues. TCRdb processed the multiplex PCR reads anew with MiXCR; each CDR3 protein has one entry. The repertoire has about 200,000 distinct CDR3 sequences, 30% to 40% of them found once; the top ten carry about 4.5%. Axillary draining lymph nodes of breast cancer patients supplied the node samples. Sequenced sample: axillary lymph node tissue. The receptors come from a female donor with breast cancer. Some clones in this sample may be carry-over from other donors' samples.

This clonotype showed up many times. The chain recombines TRBV29-1 with TRBJ2-3; 12 positions agree with TRBD2. J was trimmed by 2 bases and V by 5 bases; bases with no gene match: 5. CDR1 is SQVTM, CDR2 ANQGSEA, per germline. The CDR3 loop spans 15 amino acids. CDR3 bases: TGCAGCGTTTTAGGACTAGCGGGACCCACAGATACGCAGTATTTT. It codes for CSVLGLAGPTDTQYF.

This clonotype appeared a few times. Just one base apart from a much larger clone, this may be a read error. This CDR3 is missing its conserved last phenylalanine or tryptophan, likely due to a read error. This rearrangement joins TRBV30 to TRBJ2-7; TRBD2 might be the D (7 bases). Germline lookup yields CDR1 GTSNPN and CDR2 SVGIG (reference sequence). Trimming took 7 bases from V and 3 from J, leaving 19 bases between them. CDR3 length equals 14 residues. The CDR3 coding sequence is TGTGCCTCTCACCTCCAGGGGAGGGTCTACGAGCAGTACCTC. Protein product: CASHLQGRVYEQYL.

This clonotype was picked up many times. J is TRBJ2-7 and V is TRBV9, with D perhaps matching TRBD1 or TRBD2 (5 bases each). Trimming took 3 bases from V and 4 from J, leaving 11 bases between them. The CDR3 is made up of 13 amino acids. The germline V gene encodes CDR1 SGDLS and CDR2 YYNGEE. CDR3 DNA: TGTGCCAGCAGCGGGGACCTCGGTTACGAGCAGTACTTC. It encodes CASSGDLGYEQYF.

On this clonotype itself: Since a much larger clone is just one base distant, this may be a read error. The chain recombines TRBV6-2 or TRBV6-3 with TRBJ2-7; D is possibly TRBD2 (6 bases). The CDR3 extends over 13 amino acids. Trimming took 7 bases from V and 3 from J, leaving 13 bases between them. Germline V gives CDR1 MNHEY, CDR2 SVGEGT. This chain's CDR3 is CASTPSDHYEQYF. CDR3 in DNA: TGTGCCAGCACCCCTAGCGACCACTACGAGCAGTACTTC.

The rearrangement joins TRBV28 to TRBJ2-6; D possibly uses TRBD1 or TRBD2 (5 bases each). CDR1 is MDHEN, CDR2 SYDVKM, per germline. The CDR3 runs to 17 residues. V lost 5 bases and J lost 0, with 14 bases in between. CDR3 bases: TGTGCCAGCAGTCGGGACCTACCGACCTCTGGGGCCAACGTCCTGACTTTC. It translates to CASSRDLPTSGANVLTF.

The CDR3 loop is CSVRTSGRFNEQFF. The CDR3 DNA reads as TGCAGCGTTCGGACTAGCGGGAGGTTCAATGAGCAGTTCTTC. J is TRBJ2-1 and V is TRBV29-1; 14 nucleotides align to TRBD2. CDR3 length equals 14 residues. Germline CDR1 SQVTM, CDR2 ANQGSEA. The V segment lost 5 bases and the J segment 6 bases; nucleotides outside the gene matches: 3.

Details on this clonotype: Possible read error: a much larger clone is one base away. The chain carries TRBV11-3 and TRBJ2-1; 7 bases map to TRBD1. Germline values: CDR1 SGHNT, CDR2 YENEEA. This CDR3 spans 14 amino acids. V lost 2 bases to trimming and J lost 12 bases; unmatched junction nucleotides: 10. CDR3 residues: CASSLTTGVGVQFF. In nucleotides, the CDR3 is TGTGCCAGCAGCTTAACCACAGGGGTTGGCGTGCAGTTCTTC.

This clonotype was detected only a few times. This sequence joins TRBV6-2 or TRBV6-3 and TRBJ2-2; 9 bases are a match to TRBD1. The CDR3 runs to 14 residues. J gave up 5 bases and V 5 bases, and 3 bases lay outside the gene matches. Germline V gene lookup returns CDR1 MNHEY and CDR2 SVGEGT. The CDR3 nucleotides read TGTGCCAGCAGTCTCGACAGGGGGACCGGGGAGCTGTTTTTT. Its translation: CASSLDRGTGELFF.

This clonotype has only a few counts. A much bigger clone sits one base away, suggesting this may be a read error. The rearrangement uses TRBV20-1 and TRBJ2-3; 13 bases match TRBD2. The CDR3 extends over 16 amino acids. The germline gives CDR1 DFQATT, CDR2 SNEGSKA (reference sequence). With V trimmed by 1 base and J by 6 bases, 7 bases remained unmatched. In DNA, the CDR3 is TGCAGTGCTAGAGGCGGACTAGCGGGAGCATACGATACGCAGTATTTT. It yields the protein CSARGGLAGAYDTQYF.

This clonotype was recorded a few times. One base away lies a much larger clone, so this may be a sequencing read error. The final CDR3 position lacks the conserved phenylalanine or tryptophan, pointing to a likely read error. This chain uses TRBV7-3 with TRBJ2-5, with a tentative D call TRBD2 (5 bases). V lost 2 bases and J 5 bases, leaving 12 bases between the germline ends. Per germline, CDR1 SGHTA and CDR2 FQGTGA. This CDR3 has 14 residues. The CDR3 sequence is CASSLGGRRETQYL. Written as DNA, the CDR3 is TGTGCCAGCAGCTTAGGAGGCAGAAGGGAGACCCAGTACCTC.

There are many counts of this clonotype. One end of the junction varies from germline; a read error may be responsible. CDR3 loop: CASKQGPGPQKTQYF. CDR3 in DNA: TGTGCCAGCAAACAAGGTCCAGGGCCCCAAAAGACCCAGTACTTC. The V call is TRBV2, the J call TRBJ2-5; maybe TRBD1 (5 bases). The CDR3 sequence is 15 residues long. CDR1 is SNHLY and CDR2 is FYNNEI in the germline V gene.

This clonotype was observed at least ten times. The chain has TRBV7-9 and TRBJ2-5, with D unclear. This CDR3 region has 16 residues. Per germline, CDR1 SEHNR and CDR2 FQNEAQ (reference sequence). Between the trimmed V and J ends, which lost 5 bases and 4 bases, there was a span of 20 bases. The CDR3 here is CASSLRSNAGVETQYF. The DNA of the CDR3 is TGTGCCAGCAGCCTCCGGAGTAATGCCGGTGTAGAGACCCAGTACTTC.

This clonotype showed up many times. The CDR3 DNA follows: TGTGCCAGCAGTTTATACTCGGCCCCGGGCGAGCAGTACTTC. Translation gives CASSLYSAPGEQYF. This chain connects TRBV12-3 or TRBV12-4 to TRBJ2-7; no clear D gene. The CDR3 is 14 residues long. Trimming removed 2 bases at V and 6 bases at J, with 14 bases between.

This clonotype showed up many times. This sequence joins TRBV7-9 and TRBJ1-3; unclear D gene. This CDR3 region has 16 residues. Germline CDR1 and CDR2: SEHNR and FQNEAQ (reference sequence). V was trimmed by 6 bases and J by 0 bases, leaving 15 bases between them. Written as DNA, the CDR3 is TGTGCCAGCAGTCCCAATTCAATCCTCTCTGGAAACACCATATATTTT. Translated: CASSPNSILSGNTIYF.

This chain links TRBV24-1 with TRBJ2-3; 8 nucleotides match TRBD1. Germline lookup yields CDR1 KGHDR and CDR2 SFDVKD. Germline trimming cut 3 bases from V and 11 bases from J; bases unmatched to any gene: 12. The CDR3 totals 15 residues. CDR3 protein: CATSDHATGAVRQYF. The CDR3 bases are TGTGCCACCAGTGATCACGCGACAGGGGCCGTCAGGCAGTATTTT.

The chain carries TRBV29-1 and TRBJ2-7; 8 bases are a match to TRBD1. The J segment lost 2 bases and the V segment lost 6 bases, leaving 3 bases of the junction unmatched. The CDR3 consists of 12 residues. The germline CDR1 and CDR2 sequences are SQVTM and ANQGSEA. Written as DNA, the CDR3 is TGCAGCGTGACGACAGGGGCCTACGAGCAGTACTTC. Translation: CSVTTGAYEQYF.

The sample holds many counts of this clonotype. The chain employs TRBV20-1 and TRBJ2-7, with 7 bases matching TRBD1. Per germline, CDR1 DFQATT and CDR2 SNEGSKA (reference sequence). After removal of 2 bases from V and 3 bases from J, the junction contained 4 bases not matched to a gene. The CDR3 runs to 13 residues. CDR3 region: CSARMTGNYEQYF. In DNA form, the CDR3 reads TGCAGTGCTAGAATGACAGGGAACTACGAGCAGTACTTC.

This clonotype showed up many times. V and J are TRBV3-1 and TRBJ1-5; no clear D. V lost 1 base and J lost 5, with 9 bases in between. In germline, CDR1 is LGHDT, CDR2 YNNKEL (reference sequence). This CDR3 has 14 amino acids. Here the CDR3 DNA reads TGTGCCAGCAGCCAAGGTGGCCATGATCAGCCCCAGCATTTT. As protein: CASSQGGHDQPQHF. Complete variable domain (other parts from reference TRBV3-1 and TRBJ1-5): DTAVSQTPKYLVTQMGNDKSIKCEQNLGHDTMYWYKQDSKKFLKIMFSYNNKELIINETVPNRFSPKSPDKAHLNLHINSLELGDSAVYFCASSQGGHDQPQHFGDGTRLSIL.